The 8 T cell receptor beta chains below were found in one sample sequenced in a study of blood T cell repertoires in COVID-19. TCRdb's copy holds only in-frame clones and misses some; the assay was immunoSEQ multiplex PCR. The table lists about 400,000 clones, 88% of them singletons. Sequenced: PBMCs or T cells enriched from blood (not recorded which). The receptors were sampled from a woman in her 30s with acute COVID-19.

J is TRBJ2-7 and V is TRBV27; no clear D. The CDR3 contains 13 residues. V lost 3 bases to trimming and J lost 3 bases, with 9 bases between them. Germline V lookup: CDR1 MNHEY, CDR2 SMNVEV (reference sequence). The CDR3 here is CASSFSVRYEQYF. As DNA, the CDR3 is TGTGCCAGCAGTTTTTCAGTTCGCTACGAGCAGTACTTC.

The chain couples TRBV7-9 to TRBJ2-1; 7 bases line up with TRBD1. The germline gives CDR1 SEHNR, CDR2 FQNEAQ (reference sequence). The CDR3 runs 12 residues. V trimming: 3 bases; J trimming: 8 bases; junction bases outside the gene matches: 1. The CDR3 is CASSFTGDEQFF. The CDR3 bases are TGTGCCAGCAGCTTTACAGGGGATGAGCAGTTCTTC.

The chain links TRBV4-2 to TRBJ1-1; 11 bases map to TRBD1. The CDR3 extends over 15 amino acids. The V gene's germline CDR1 is LGHNA and CDR2 YNFKEQ. The V gene end was trimmed by 7 bases and the J gene end by 4 bases; junction bases not matched to a gene: 8. The CDR3 nucleotides are TGTGCCAGCATTAGGACAGGGGGCAAGAGCACTGAAGCTTTCTTT. This translates into CASIRTGGKSTEAFF.

The V call is TRBV13, the J call TRBJ1-4; no firm D call. This CDR3 comprises 12 residues. V gave up 2 bases and J gave up 7 bases, with 5 bases separating them. From germline, CDR1 is PRHDT and CDR2 FYEKMQ (reference sequence). The CDR3 bases are TGTGCCAGCAGCTTACGGGGTGAAAAACTGTTTTTT. It is translated as CASSLRGEKLFF. The full variable domain, with the rest looked up from reference TRBV13 and TRBJ1-4, is AAGVIQSPRHLIKEKRETATLKCYPIPRHDTVYWYQQGPGQDPQFLISFYEKMQSDKGSIPDRFSAQQFSDYHSELNMSSLELGDSALYFCASSLRGEKLFFGSGTQLSVL.

This chain connects TRBV5-1 to TRBJ1-1, with 7 bases aligning to TRBD1. J was trimmed by 4 bases and V by 0 bases; bases with no gene match: 3. Germline V lookup: CDR1 SGHRS, CDR2 YFSETQ. The CDR3 consists of 14 residues. Here the CDR3 DNA reads TGCGCCAGCAGCTTGGGACAGGGACTCACTGAAGCTTTCTTT. This codes for CASSLGQGLTEAFF.

The rearrangement uses TRBV19 and TRBJ1-5; 7 nucleotides line up with TRBD1. The CDR3 runs 14 residues. Germline values: CDR1 LNHDA, CDR2 SQIVND (reference sequence). Losses at the gene ends were 5 bases for V and 3 bases for J; bases not matched to a gene: 4. Written as DNA, the CDR3 is TGTGCCAGTAGTCCGACAGGGATCAATCAGCCCCAGCATTTT. Amino acids: CASSPTGINQPQHF.

This clone occurred once. The CDR3 sequence: CASNRQGGTTNEKLFF. The CDR3 DNA sequence: TGTGCCAGCAACCGCCAAGGGGGTACAACTAATGAAAAACTGTTTTTT. The chain has TRBV2 and TRBJ1-4, with D possibly matching TRBD1 (6 bases). Looked up from germline, CDR1 is SNHLY and CDR2 is FYNNEI. The CDR3 runs to 16 residues. Deletions cut 7 bases from V and 0 bases from J, with 15 bases between.

The rearrangement links TRBV19 to TRBJ2-7; 8 nucleotides agree with TRBD1. The CDR3 spans 14 residues. Germline V gives CDR1 LNHDA, CDR2 SQIVND (reference sequence). V lost 6 bases, J lost 3 bases, and 7 bases stayed unmatched. CDR3 DNA: TGTGCCAGTAGGCCCGGACAGGGCGGCTACGAGCAGTACTTC. Residues: CASRPGQGGYEQYF.